This section outlines one T cell receptor (beta chain) sequence together with its context. Naive CD8 cells lacked CD45RO, underwent positive selection for CCR7 and left out terminally differentiated effector memory CD45RA+ cells. Adults of Caucasian background living in Nashville, Tennessee made up all donors. These data originate in a study of shared clonotypes between healthy human individuals. Assay: immunoSEQ multiplex PCR; the TCRdb copy retains only in-frame clones and omits some. The sample has approximately 1.9 million clones; 85% to 95% are singletons. CDR3 length equals 15 residues. Germline CDR1 and CDR2: SGHAT and FQNNGV. V was pared by 4 bases and J by 5 bases, with 9 bases of the junction left unmatched.

Sequenced sample: naive CD8+ T cells from PBMCs. This sequence was found in a man between 18 and 35 years old in good health. Some clones in this sample may be carry-over from other donors' samples. J is TRBJ2-5 and V is TRBV11-2; 8 nucleotides line up with TRBD2. CDR3 protein: CASSSYRTSSETQYF. DNA of the CDR3: TGTGCCAGCAGCTCCTATAGGACTAGCAGCGAGACCCAGTACTTC.